These 24 T cell receptor beta chains were all obtained from the same sample, sequenced in a study of T cells in Graves' hyperthyroidism and ophthalmopathy. RNA transcripts gave rise to amplified TCR beta CDR3 regions. TCR CDR3 regions were first amplified by RT-PCR with HTBI primers. TCRdb fed the multiplex PCR reads into MiXCR, producing one record per CDR3 protein. The sample lists about 760,000 distinct CDR3 sequences, under 45% seen once, with about a third in the top ten. Sequencing input: blood. These receptors were collected from a middle-aged woman with Graves' hyperthyroidism.

The rearrangement links TRBV25-1 to TRBJ1-2; TRBD1 is a possible D gene (6 bases). V gave up 11 bases and J gave up 2 bases, with 15 bases separating them. The CDR3 has 13 residues. In germline, CDR1 is MGHDK, CDR2 SYGVNS. Written as DNA, the CDR3 is TGTGCCGCCATCCCGGGACAAAACTATGGCTACACCTTC. Encoded protein: CAAIPGQNYGYTF.

This clonotype has at least ten counts. The V and J genes are TRBV25-1 and TRBJ1-1, with D tentatively TRBD1 (6 bases). V was shortened by 1 base and J by 7 bases, with 10 bases between the two germline ends. The CDR3 spans 13 residues. Germline CDR1 is MGHDK and CDR2 is SYGVNS. The CDR3 sequence: CASSESGTREAFF. The CDR3, as DNA: TGTGCCAGCAGTGAATCCGGGACACGTGAAGCTTTCTTT.

This clonotype was found many times. V is TRBV4-3 and J is TRBJ1-1, with unresolved D. The V end lost 0 bases, the J end lost 3 bases, and 8 bases lay between the germline ends. This CDR3 comprises 14 residues. CDR1 is LGHNA and CDR2 is YSLEER in the germline V gene. As DNA, the CDR3 is TGCGCCAGCAGCCAAGATGCGAGGGACACTGAAGCTTTCTTT. Translation gives CASSQDARDTEAFF.

The chain is built from TRBV20-1 and TRBJ2-7; 9 bases map to TRBD2. This CDR3 has 17 residues. With 5 bases clipped from V and 0 bases from J, the junction kept 14 bases outside the gene matches. Germline V gene sequence: CDR1 DFQATT, CDR2 SNEGSKA (reference sequence). CDR3 nucleotide sequence: TGCAGTGCTGAGGGGTGGACTAGCGTATCAAGCTCCTACGAGCAGTACTTC. Translation: CSAEGWTSVSSSYEQYF.

The V and J genes are TRBV6-5 and TRBJ1-1; possibly TRBD1 for D (5 bases). CDR1 MNHEY and CDR2 SVGAGI come from the germline V gene. This CDR3 has 12 residues. V lost 2 bases, J lost 10 bases, and 11 bases lay in between. Here the CDR3 reads CASSYPGNRAFF. The CDR3 DNA reads as TGTGCCAGCAGTTACCCAGGGAACAGAGCTTTCTTT.

Of note for this clonotype: No DNA is shown, since the ends of the CDR3 on it are uncertain; the CDR3 is the one TCRdb lists. V gene TRBV25-1 combines with J gene TRBJ2-5. In germline, CDR1 is MGHDK, CDR2 SYGVNS. 18 amino acids form the CDR3, both terminal residues included. CDR3 sequence: CASSFYICSARVQETQYF.

The chain has TRBV10-3 and TRBJ1-6, with TRBD1 matching 9 bases. CDR1 and CDR2 from the germline V gene are ENHRY and SYGVKD. Trimming at V came to 3 bases and at J to 11 bases, leaving 8 bases not matched to a gene. This CDR3 spans 15 amino acids. CDR3 sequence: CAISDSGTGLPPLHF. The CDR3 DNA reads TGTGCCATCAGTGACTCGGGGACAGGGTTGCCACCCCTCCACTTT.

This clonotype was picked up one time. The junction departs from germline at one end; a sequencing error may be responsible. The rearrangement links TRBV6-5 to TRBJ2-7, with D possibly TRBD2 on 5 matching bases. CDR3 length: 13 residues. Germline CDR1 and CDR2: MNHEY and SVGAGI. Here the CDR3 reads CAGSFMREGEQYF. The CDR3 DNA reads TGTGCCGGCAGTTTCATGAGGGAAGGCGAGCAGTACTTC.

As concerns this clonotype: An end of the junction differs from the germline gene, which may be a read error. V and J are TRBV2 and TRBJ1-5, with D tentatively TRBD1 (5 bases). Looked up from germline, CDR1 is SNHLY and CDR2 is FYNNEI. CDR3 length: 15 residues. CDR3 residues: CTSSYERGSNQPQHF. The CDR3 DNA sequence: TGTACCAGCAGTTACGAACGGGGGTCAAATCAGCCCCAGCATTTT.

This clonotype was observed a handful of times. The DNA of the CDR3 is TGTGCCAGCAGCCCACGGGCCAGATCTGGAGGAAGCTACGAGCAGTACTTC. It yields the protein CASSPRARSGGSYEQYF. This chain links TRBV11-2 with TRBJ2-7, with a weak D call TRBD2 (5 bases). This CDR3 region has 17 residues. The ends were cut back, 5 bases at V and 3 bases at J, with 23 bases in the middle. Germline lookup yields CDR1 SGHAT and CDR2 FQNNGV.

The sample holds a few counts of this clonotype. The genes are TRBV6-4 and TRBJ2-7; 8 nucleotides match TRBD2. Per the germline V gene, CDR1 is MRHNA and CDR2 is SNTAGT. The CDR3 consists of 16 residues. The V segment lost 0 bases and the J segment 3 bases; nucleotides outside the gene matches: 7. This chain's CDR3 is CASSDSAAGDFYEQYF. For the CDR3, the DNA is TGTGCCAGCAGTGACTCTGCAGCGGGAGACTTCTACGAGCAGTACTTC.

In the case of this clonotype: A much larger clone differs from this one at a single base, so this may be a read error. This chain connects TRBV20-1 to TRBJ1-5; D is perhaps TRBD1 (5 bases). Germline values: CDR1 DFQATT, CDR2 SNEGSKA (reference sequence). The CDR3 is 18 residues long. This chain's CDR3 is CSAAFNSDRTYSSQPQHF. CDR3 sequence (DNA): TGCAGTGCTGCGTTTAACTCAGACAGAACTTATAGCAGTCAGCCCCAGCATTTT.

This clonotype was seen at least ten times. The chain combines TRBV10-1 with TRBJ1-1, with 10 bases lining up with TRBD1. V was pared by 4 bases and J by 0 bases, with 11 bases of the junction left unmatched. The germline V gene encodes CDR1 WNHNN and CDR2 SYGVQD (reference sequence). The CDR3 length is 18 residues. CDR3 coding DNA: TGCGCCAGCAGTGGGCAGACAGGGGGCACCGACTTGAACACTGAAGCTTTCTTT. Its translation: CASSGQTGGTDLNTEAFF.

A few counts support this clonotype. The chain couples TRBV12-3 or TRBV12-4 to TRBJ2-5; TRBD2 is a possible D gene (5 bases). Trimming removed 5 bases from V and 6 bases from J, with 19 bases in between. This CDR3 comprises 15 residues. CDR3 DNA: TGTGCCAGCAGTACCCCTGAGCGCGAGGGAAAGACCCAGTACTTC. Encoded protein: CASSTPEREGKTQYF.

This clonotype was detected a few times. The chain joins TRBV7-6 to TRBJ1-2; perhaps TRBD1 as D (6 bases). Per germline, CDR1 SGHVS and CDR2 FNYEAQ. V was trimmed by 3 bases and J by 3 bases, leaving 14 bases between them. CDR3 length: 15 residues. CDR3 in amino acids: CASSFGTGTDYGYTF. CDR3 in DNA: TGTGCCAGCAGCTTCGGAACAGGGACGGACTATGGCTACACCTTC. Full variable domain (remainder filled in from reference TRBV7-6 and TRBJ1-2): GAGVSQSPRYKVTKRGQDVALRCDPISGHVSLYWYRQALGQGPEFLTYFNYEAQQDKSGLPNDRFSAERPEGSISTLTIQRTEQRDSAMYRCASSFGTGTDYGYTFGSGTRLTVV.

The chain is built from TRBV5-1 and TRBJ2-6; possibly TRBD2 for D (5 bases). V lost 4 bases, J lost 0 bases, and 14 bases lay in between. This CDR3 is 17 amino acids long. Germline V gives CDR1 SGHRS, CDR2 YFSETQ. CDR3 nucleotide sequence: TGCGCCAGCAGCCCCCGGGGAGAAGACTCTGGGGCCAACGTCCTGACTTTC. Its protein product is CASSPRGEDSGANVLTF.

This clonotype was seen repeatedly, ten times or more. Here the CDR3 reads CSAEPTNLNYGYTF. CDR3 coding DNA: TGCAGTGCTGAACCTACGAATCTAAACTATGGCTACACCTTC. The chain recombines TRBV20-1 with TRBJ1-2; D uncertain. V lost 5 bases and J 2 bases, leaving 15 bases between the germline ends. This CDR3 is built from 14 residues. Germline values: CDR1 DFQATT, CDR2 SNEGSKA (reference sequence).

This clonotype has at least ten counts. J is TRBJ1-1 and V is TRBV29-1; D unresolved. V shed 6 bases and J shed 0 bases, with 14 bases lying between them. This CDR3 is 14 amino acids long. Germline V gene data show CDR1 as SQVTM and CDR2 as ANQGSEA. CDR3: CSVEALPMNTEAFF. For the CDR3, the DNA is TGCAGCGTCGAGGCTCTACCTATGAACACTGAAGCTTTCTTT.

The sample holds many counts of this clonotype. This sequence joins TRBV7-9 and TRBJ2-7; TRBD2 might be the D (6 bases). The CDR3 has 17 amino acids. V lost 3 bases, J lost 2 bases, and 20 bases lay in between. Per germline, CDR1 SEHNR and CDR2 FQNEAQ (reference sequence). The CDR3 DNA reads TGTGCCAGCAGCTTCACTGGGGGGACGGGACGTCCCTACGAGCAGTACTTC. Its protein product is CASSFTGGTGRPYEQYF.

This clonotype came up many times. The J gene is TRBJ2-7, the V gene TRBV29-1; D is unresolved. CDR1 is SQVTM, CDR2 ANQGSEA, per germline. The length of the CDR3 is 11 residues. V dropped 3 bases and J dropped 6 bases, with 9 bases sitting between them. This chain's CDR3 is CSVEVQREQYF. The CDR3 DNA follows: TGCAGCGTTGAGGTCCAACGCGAGCAGTACTTC.

This clonotype was recorded many times. CDR3 loop: CASSFDGRNTIYF. The CDR3 nucleotides read TGTGCCAGCAGCTTCGATGGTCGAAACACCATATATTTT. V usage is TRBV7-2 and J usage is TRBJ1-3; no definite D call. Between the trimmed V and J ends, which lost 3 bases and 5 bases, there was a span of 8 bases. This CDR3 contains 13 residues. Germline CDR1 is SGHTA and CDR2 is FQGNSA.

The chain recombines TRBV7-2 with TRBJ2-2; 8 nucleotides match TRBD2. This CDR3 is 16 amino acids long. Trimming at V came to 6 bases and at J to 5 bases, leaving 11 bases not matched to a gene. CDR1 SGHTA and CDR2 FQGNSA come from the germline V gene. CDR3 sequence: CASSTRTGGATGELFF. The CDR3 DNA reads as TGTGCCAGCAGTACTCGGACCGGGGGGGCAACCGGGGAGCTGTTTTTT.

As concerns this clonotype: This may come from a read error, since a much larger clone is one base off. Given the absence of the conserved phenylalanine or tryptophan at the CDR3 end, a read error is likely. The V gene is TRBV6-5, the J gene TRBJ1-5; a possible D gene is TRBD1 (5 bases). V was cut by 6 bases and J by 4 bases, with 10 bases left in between. CDR1 is MNHEY and CDR2 is SVGAGI in the germline V gene. The CDR3 runs 13 residues. The CDR3 DNA is TGTGCCAGCAGGGCTCAGGGAAATCAGCCCCAGCATCTT. It encodes CASRAQGNQPQHL.

In its sample, this clonotype was seen a few times. The rearrangement links TRBV7-9 to TRBJ2-6, with 9 bases that match TRBD1. V shed 6 bases and J 2 bases; nucleotides not matched to a gene: 14. This CDR3 spans 19 amino acids. CDR1 SEHNR and CDR2 FQNEAQ come from the germline V gene (reference sequence). DNA for the CDR3: TGTGCCAGCAGACCCGGGACAGGGAGGTTCAGGGCTGGGGCCAACGTCCTGACTTTC. Translation gives CASRPGTGRFRAGANVLTF. Together with reference TRBV7-9 and TRBJ2-6, the CDR3 gives the full variable domain: DTGVSQNPRHKITKRGQNVTFRCDPISEHNRLYWYRQTLGQGPEFLTYFQNEAQLEKSRLLSDRFSAERPKGSFSTLEIQRTEQGDSAMYLCASRPGTGRFRAGANVLTFGAGSRLTVL.